A single sample is the source of the 4 T cell receptor beta chains below, sequenced in a study of blood T cells in healthy people across ages. A second PCR, run for about 7 to 11 cycles, used a sample-barcoded 5' primer plus a J-beta primer mix. TCRdb itself ran the 5' RACE reads through MiXCR, one entry per CDR3 protein. Of fewer than 900,000 distinct CDR3 sequences in the sample, around 48% were seen once. Sequencing input: blood. The receptors derive from a woman aged 55-70 years in good health.

This clonotype was seen only a few times. The J gene is TRBJ2-5, the V gene TRBV28; 8 bases are shared with TRBD1. This CDR3 is built from 13 residues. V lost 6 bases to trimming and J lost 9 bases; unmatched junction nucleotides: 9. Germline V gives CDR1 MDHEN, CDR2 SYDVKM. CDR3 nucleotide sequence: TGTGCCAGCAGACCAGGACAGGGTCGGTCCCAGTACTTC. Protein product: CASRPGQGRSQYF.

V gene TRBV11-2 combines with J gene TRBJ2-3, with D perhaps given as TRBD1 or TRBD2 (6 bases each). There are 17 residues in the CDR3. Germline CDR1 is SGHAT and CDR2 is FQNNGV. Trimming removed 0 bases from V and 5 bases from J, with 18 bases in between. CDR3: CASSLDRGLEYGDTQYF. CDR3 sequence (DNA): TGTGCCAGCAGCTTAGACCGGGGGCTGGAGTACGGAGATACGCAGTATTTT.

This clonotype was picked up many times. The J gene is TRBJ1-2, the V gene TRBV18; 8 positions agree with TRBD1. The length of the CDR3 is 15 residues. The ends lost 3 bases at V and 8 bases at J; junction bases unmatched: 11. Per germline, CDR1 KGHSH and CDR2 LQKENI. The CDR3, as DNA: TGTGCCAGCTCACCTCAGGGGGCGCTGGGAGAGGGCTACACCTTC. Translation: CASSPQGALGEGYTF.

This chain joins TRBV27 and TRBJ1-4; weak D call: TRBD1 (6 bases). CDR1 MNHEY and CDR2 SMNVEV come from the germline V gene (reference sequence). V lost 0 bases, J lost 6 bases, and 17 bases lay in between. CDR3 size: 17 residues. CDR3 coding DNA: TGTGCCAGCAGTTTATCACTAGACAGGATGAGTGATGAAAAACTGTTTTTT. Translating it yields CASSLSLDRMSDEKLFF.